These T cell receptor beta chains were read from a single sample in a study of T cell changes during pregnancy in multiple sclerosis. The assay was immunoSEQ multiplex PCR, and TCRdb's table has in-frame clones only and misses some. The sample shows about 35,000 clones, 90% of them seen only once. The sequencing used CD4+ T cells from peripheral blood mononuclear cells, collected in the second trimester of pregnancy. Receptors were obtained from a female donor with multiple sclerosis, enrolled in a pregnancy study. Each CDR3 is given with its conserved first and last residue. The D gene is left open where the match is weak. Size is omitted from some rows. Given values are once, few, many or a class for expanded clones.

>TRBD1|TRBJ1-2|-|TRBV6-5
TGTGCCAGCAGTTACCCTGTAGGGACAGGTACGCGAGGCTACACCTTC
CASSYPVGTGTRGYTF
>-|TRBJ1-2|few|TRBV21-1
TGTGCCAGCTGTAGTCACCGGGACAGGGAAGAGGGCTATGGCTACACCTTC
CASCSHRDREEGYGYTF
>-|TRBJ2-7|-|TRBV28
TGTGCCAGCAGTTCAGGTCAGAGTCAGTACTTC
CASSSGQSQYF
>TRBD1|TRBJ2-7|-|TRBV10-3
TGTGCCATCAGTGAGTCGAGGGACAGGGTGTCGCAGTACTTC
CAISESRDRVSQYF
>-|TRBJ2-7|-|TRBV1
TGCACCACCTGGGGGGACGAGCAGTACTTC
CTTWGDEQYF
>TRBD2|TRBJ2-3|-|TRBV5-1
TGCGCCAGCAGCTTGGAAGGTCTAGCGGGGGGGGATACGCAGTATTTT
CASSLEGLAGGDTQYF
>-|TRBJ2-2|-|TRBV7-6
TGTGCCAGCACCAAAGGGGGAGGGAATGCCGGGGAGCTGTTTTTT
CASTKGGGNAGELFF
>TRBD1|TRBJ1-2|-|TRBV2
TGTGCCGTTTATTCGGGACAGGGGAATGGCTACACCTTC
CAVYSGQGNGYTF
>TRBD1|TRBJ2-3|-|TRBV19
TGTGCCAGCGGCGGGGACAGGGGAGCAGATACGCAGTATTTT
CASGGDRGADTQYF
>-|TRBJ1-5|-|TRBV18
TGTGCCAGCTCCTCGGACAGAACACAACCCCAGCATTTT
CASSSDRTQPQHF
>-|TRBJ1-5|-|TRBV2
TGTGCCAGCAGTCCGGGATCATATCAGCCCCAGCATTTT
CASSPGSYQPQHF
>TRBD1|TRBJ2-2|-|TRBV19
TGTGCCAGTAGTGCCGGGACAGGGGTATTAGGCGGGGAGCTGTTTTTT
CASSAGTGVLGGELFF
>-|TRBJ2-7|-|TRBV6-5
TGTGCCAGCAGGGACTCGGGGGGCAGTTCCTACGAGCAGTACTTC
CASRDSGGSSYEQYF
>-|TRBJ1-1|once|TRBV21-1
TGTGCCAGCAGCCCCGCCAGCGACACAGGTGAAGCTTTCTTT
CASSPASDTGEAFF
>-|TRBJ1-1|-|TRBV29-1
TGCAGCGACATAACGAACACTGAAGCTTTCTTT
CSDITNTEAFF
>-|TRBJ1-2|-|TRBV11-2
TGTGCCAGCACCCATATCCGGGCGGGGGGCTATGGCTACACCTTC
CASTHIRAGGYGYTF
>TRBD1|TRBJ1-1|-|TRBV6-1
TGTGCCAGCAGTGCGTCAGGGGGCGGGTATTGGGGCACTGAGACTTTCTTT
CASSASGGGYWGTETFF